The clone carrying this TCR beta chain was recorded at least ten times. Its antigen is not identified. Sorted subsets were amplified in replicate PCRs using 200 ng DNA, 30,000 to 35,000 T cell genomes. The data were produced by immunoSEQ multiplex PCR, yet TCRdb's version contains in-frame clones alone and is incomplete. The data contain some 360,000 clones, about 70% of them singletons. This sample is drawn from a study of shared clonotypes between healthy human individuals. General study findings and limits: Shared clonotypes across all four donors exceeded non-shared ones in generation probability. Four donors held about 5% of naive CD4 clonotypes in common.

Adult donors, all healthy and HIV-negative, had no recent acute infections or vaccinations. Germline lookup yields CDR1 MRHNA and CDR2 SNTAGT. This CDR3 comprises 16 residues. With 2 bases removed from V and 0 bases from J, the gap between germline ends came to 8 bases. This chain connects TRBV6-4 to TRBJ2-6; no firm D call. The receptor was derived from a man in his thirties or forties in good health. The specimen sequenced was memory CD4+ T cells sorted from blood. Subset denoted: CD45RA-negative fraction. The CDR3 DNA reads TGTGCCAGCAGTGACCTGGGTGGCTCTGGGGCCAACGTCCTGACTTTC. This sequence encodes CASSDLGGSGANVLTF.